The T cell receptor (beta chain) under discussion was sequenced for a study of CD8 T cells in Susac syndrome. As for the study in general: Patients with Susac syndrome had blood drawn and were at that point therapy-naive, on corticosteroids, or on intravenous immunoglobulin alone.

The length of the CDR3 is 12 residues. Looked up from germline, CDR1 is SQVTM and CDR2 is ANQGSEA. Deletions cut 3 bases from V and 7 bases from J, with 12 bases between. Random hexamers were used to reverse transcribe 0.5 to 1 ug of RNA. The TCR beta CDR3 was amplified by immunoSEQ multiplex PCR across 54 Vbeta, 13 Jbeta. TCRdb called the immunoSEQ multiplex PCR reads again in MiXCR, with one record for every CDR3 protein. This sample has under 95,000 distinct CDR3 sequences, with 95% found just once. The material sequenced was CD8+ T cells from PBMCs. The receptor comes from a human donor with Susac syndrome. J is TRBJ1-1 and V is TRBV29-1, with D hard to call. CDR3 in amino acids: CSVDVSPNEAFF. The CDR3 nucleotides read TGCAGCGTTGACGTCAGTCCGAATGAAGCTTTCTTT.